The T cell receptor beta chain described here comes from a study of blood T cell repertoires in COVID-19. Background on the study: Sites across the United States, Italy and Spain contributed samples from acute and convalescent COVID-19.

This CDR3 comprises 14 residues. The germline V and J ends were trimmed by 2 bases and 4 bases, with 14 bases remaining between them. The germline CDR1 and CDR2 sequences are SQVTM and ANQGSEA. The table came from immunoSEQ multiplex PCR; TCRdb's copy has only in-frame clones and leaves some out. The repertoire includes hundreds of thousands of clones, roughly 87% of them detected once, and 8% to 9% sits in the top ten. Participant age was about 18 to 100 years, and participants resided in around 24 US areas. Recovery meant two consecutive negative NP/OP PCR tests, professional clearance, or resolved symptoms.

Source material: PBMCs or T cells enriched from blood (not recorded which). The sequence was obtained from a woman in her late teens or twenties who had recovered from COVID-19. The chain is built from TRBV29-1 and TRBJ1-2; D gene uncertain. Here the CDR3 DNA reads TGCAGCGTTGAATTAGCGCAGACACTCTATGGCTACACCTTC. Amino acids: CSVELAQTLYGYTF.